The source of this T cell receptor (beta chain) is a study of vaccination and CD4 T cells after COVID-19. Treatment indicated: approximately nine-day PBMC culture with coronavirus spike peptide pools or control peptides (ViraFEST assay). Antigen-specific T cells were expanded with peptide pools by ViraFEST, and TCRs were then sequenced. Alongside approximately 11 IU/ml IL-2 and about 9.1 ug/ml peptide pools, PBMCs were cultured at a few million per well. When roughly ten days of culture had elapsed, CD4+ T cells were isolated by negative selection. With 0 bases removed from V and 1 base from J, the gap between germline ends came to 10 bases. This CDR3 region has 15 residues. Germline lookup yields CDR1 LNHNV and CDR2 YYDKDF (reference sequence). This clonotype qualifies as medium-sized. Its matching antigen is unknown. Once obtained from cultured CD4+ T cells, the DNA was sequenced using the Oncomine TCR Beta short-read assay. TCRdb analysed the PCR reads with MiXCR anew, one entry per CDR3 protein. Of about 4,200 distinct CDR3 sequences listed, about 20% are singletons.

The chain has TRBV15 and TRBJ2-7; D gene unclear. The sequence was collected from a human donor who had recovered from COVID-19. Input material: CD4+ T cells from blood, cultured in vitro. CDR3 DNA sequence: TGTGCCACCAGCAGAGAGGGCAGGAAGTCCTACGAGCAGTACTTC. It specifies CATSREGRKSYEQYF.